The 16 T cell receptor beta chains below were found in one sample sequenced in a study of breast tumors, draining lymph nodes, adjacent tissues. One entry per CDR3 protein, called by TCRdb with MiXCR from the multiplex PCR reads. The sample lists more than 10,000 distinct CDR3 sequences; 50% were seen once. The specimen sequenced was tumor-adjacent breast tissue. These receptor sequences come from a female donor with breast cancer. Some clones in this sample may be carry-over from other donors' samples.

V gene TRBV5-1 combines with J gene TRBJ2-7; D is perhaps TRBD1 or TRBD2 (7 bases each). V dropped 4 bases and J dropped 5 bases, with 13 bases sitting between them. Germline-derived CDR1 and CDR2 are SGHRS and YFSETQ. The CDR3 length is 13 residues. CDR3 loop: CASSPGGADEQYF. Here the CDR3 DNA reads TGCGCCAGCAGCCCAGGGGGGGCCGACGAGCAGTACTTC.

The V call is TRBV4-1, the J call TRBJ2-3; D gene ambiguous. Germline V CDR1 and CDR2: MGHRA, YSYEKL. The V and J ends lost 0 bases and 11 bases respectively, with 12 bases between them. There are 13 residues in the CDR3. The CDR3 bases are TGCGCCAGCAGCCAAGACTATCTCAATGAGCAGTATTTT. Translated, it gives CASSQDYLNEQYF.

Sample share makes this clonotype medium-sized. The rearrangement joins TRBV12-3 or TRBV12-4 to TRBJ2-7, with TRBD2 matching over 10 bases. The junction had 14 bases not matched to a gene; V was cut back by 6 bases and J by 3 bases. The CDR3 is made up of 17 amino acids. The CDR3 sequence: CASSADLGASGSYEQYF. CDR3 nucleotide sequence: TGTGCCAGCAGCGCTGACCTTGGGGCTAGCGGGAGCTACGAGCAGTACTTC.

Many counts were recorded for this clonotype. The chain couples TRBV4-2 to TRBJ2-5; the D call may be TRBD1 or TRBD2 (5 bases each). V lost 3 bases and J lost 2, with 22 bases in between. The CDR3 has 18 amino acids. Germline V gene sequence: CDR1 LGHNA, CDR2 YNFKEQ. The CDR3 loop reads CASSQTQGSRGVQETQYF. The DNA of the CDR3 is TGTGCCAGCAGCCAGACGCAGGGTTCTCGGGGTGTTCAAGAGACCCAGTACTTC.

This clonotype is termed medium-sized. The V and J genes are TRBV5-1 and TRBJ2-6, with 7 bases lining up with TRBD1. There are 19 residues in the CDR3. Germline V gives CDR1 SGHRS, CDR2 YFSETQ. The V and J ends lost 0 bases and 1 base, in that order; junction bases with no gene match: 10. In DNA, the CDR3 is TGCGCCAGCAGCTTGGGTCCCGGGACAGCTAAGTCTGGGGCCAACGTCCTGACTTTC. It is translated as CASSLGPGTAKSGANVLTF.

This clonotype was detected many times. The CDR3 spells CASSPQGPAGELFF. DNA for the CDR3: TGTGCCAGCTCACCTCAGGGCCCCGCCGGGGAGCTGTTTTTT. This chain uses TRBV18 with TRBJ2-2; TRBD1 is a possible D gene (5 bases). The V end was cut by 3 bases, the J end by 6 bases, with 11 bases between. The CDR3 consists of 14 residues. The V gene's germline CDR1 is KGHSH and CDR2 LQKENI.

This clonotype was counted a single time. The V and J genes are TRBV28 and TRBJ1-3; TRBD1 might be the D (6 bases). Germline CDR1 reads MDHEN; CDR2 reads SYDVKM. This CDR3 is 16 amino acids long. The V end lost 5 bases, the J end lost 1 base, and 15 bases lay between the germline ends. The CDR3 DNA reads as TGTGCCAGCAGTACCCAGACAGGATCGTCTGGAAACACCATATATTTT. It codes for CASSTQTGSSGNTIYF.

The table lists this clonotype with many counts. This may come from a read error, since a much larger clone is one base off. This chain connects TRBV5-6 to TRBJ2-1, with 7 bases fitting TRBD1. Germline CDR1 and CDR2: SGHDT and YYEEEE. This CDR3 is 15 amino acids long. The V gene end was trimmed by 4 bases and the J gene end by 3 bases; junction bases not matched to a gene: 7. CDR3 coding DNA: TGTGCCAGCAGCCCGGGGACAGCGTTCTACAATGAGCAGTTCTTC. As protein: CASSPGTAFYNEQFF.

V usage is TRBV6-5 and J usage is TRBJ1-5, with D possibly TRBD1 on 6 matching bases. This CDR3 has 12 amino acids. Per the germline V gene, CDR1 is MNHEY and CDR2 is SVGAGI. V gave up 5 bases and J gave up 14 bases, with 16 bases separating them. This chain's CDR3 is CASSHRDGYEHF. CDR3 nucleotide sequence: TGTGCCAGCAGTCACAGGGACGGATACGAGCATTTT.

This clonotype has at least ten counts. The rearrangement joins TRBV12-3 or TRBV12-4 to TRBJ2-2; D ambiguous. Trimming left V 0 bases short and J 6 bases short, with 11 bases between. CDR3 length: 15 residues. CDR3 loop: CASSLAVSLAGELFF. CDR3 nucleotides: TGTGCCAGCAGTTTAGCTGTATCGCTTGCCGGGGAGCTGTTTTTT.

V usage is TRBV6-5 and J usage is TRBJ1-2; a possible D gene is TRBD1 (5 bases). This CDR3 comprises 12 residues. V dropped 10 bases and J dropped 2 bases, with 11 bases sitting between them. Germline CDR1 is MNHEY and CDR2 is SVGAGI. The CDR3 region has the DNA TGTGCCACTAGCGGGGGAAACTATGGCTACACCTTC. It specifies CATSGGNYGYTF.

This clonotype was counted ten times or more. A much larger clone differs by one base, so this may be a read error. The chain combines TRBV14 with TRBJ1-2, with 9 bases fitting TRBD1. The germline V gene has CDR1 SGHDN and CDR2 FVKESK. The CDR3 consists of 15 residues. Written as DNA, the CDR3 is TGTGCCAGCAGCCAAGTACAGGGGGCTAACTATGGCTCCACCTTC. It is translated as CASSQVQGANYGSTF.

This clonotype has ten or more counts. The J gene is TRBJ2-5, the V gene TRBV7-2; D might be TRBD1 (5 bases). Trimming removed 5 bases at V and 5 bases at J, with 6 bases between. This CDR3 is built from 11 residues. In germline, CDR1 is SGHTA, CDR2 FQGNSA. The CDR3 sequence is CASSPGETQYF. The CDR3 nucleotides are TGTGCCAGCAGCCCAGGGGAGACCCAGTACTTC.

The sample holds many counts of this clonotype. The chain is built from TRBV11-2 and TRBJ2-7; 7 nucleotides match TRBD2. Germline V CDR1 and CDR2: SGHAT, FQNNGV. The CDR3 is 16 amino acids. The trim removed 2 bases at V and 6 bases at J, leaving 13 bases unmatched. CDR3 residues: CASSLLGGGPFSEQYF. CDR3 coding DNA: TGTGCCAGCAGCTTATTGGGGGGAGGGCCCTTCTCCGAGCAGTACTTC.

The sample holds many counts of this clonotype. V usage is TRBV28 and J usage is TRBJ2-4; 9 bases fit TRBD1. Germline V gives CDR1 MDHEN, CDR2 SYDVKM. The CDR3 consists of 13 residues. Trimming at V came to 6 bases and at J to 6 bases, leaving 3 bases not matched to a gene. This chain's CDR3 is CASSRDRVNIQYF. Here the CDR3 DNA reads TGTGCCAGCAGCCGGGACAGGGTAAACATTCAGTACTTC.

This sequence joins TRBV5-1 and TRBJ2-7; D is unresolved. Trimming took off 4 bases at V and 5 bases at J, with 25 bases between the two ends. CDR1 and CDR2 from the germline V gene are SGHRS and YFSETQ. This CDR3 is 17 amino acids long. This chain's CDR3 is CASSAGPLSGSPDEQYF. Here the CDR3 DNA reads TGCGCCAGCAGCGCCGGGCCGTTGAGTGGGTCTCCGGACGAGCAGTACTTC.